This TCR beta chain derives from a study of blood T cells in healthy people across ages. Germline V lookup: CDR1 KGHSH, CDR2 LQKENI. V was trimmed by 4 bases and J by 5 bases, leaving 17 bases between them. The CDR3 has 15 residues. For this clonotype: Its antigen is currently unknown.

Study observations and caveats: The long-lived group displayed more naive CD4+ cells, plus higher diversity, than the aged donors did. Diversity estimated from one million T cells was considered an underestimate.

A J-beta primer mix and a sample-barcoded 5' primer were used in a second PCR of roughly 6 to 11 cycles. Every molecule of cDNA carried a tag from a template-switch adaptor with 12 random nucleotides. Using its own MiXCR run on the 5' RACE reads, TCRdb lists one record per CDR3 protein. The table records about 730,000 distinct CDR3 sequences, about 40% of them present only once. Specimen: blood. The gene calls are TRBV18 and TRBJ1-1; D is possibly TRBD1 (5 bases). This clonotype was obtained from a woman aged 60-70 years in good health. CDR3 coding DNA: TGTGCCAGCTCACTCGGACCGTGGGGGAATACTGAAGCTTTCTTT. Protein product: CASSLGPWGNTEAFF.